The 5 T cell receptor beta chains listed next were all sequenced from one sample in a study of cytomegalovirus exposure and HLA in healthy donors. A multiplex PCR was run with 60 Vbeta primers and 13 Jbeta primers. The table came from immunoSEQ multiplex PCR; TCRdb's copy has only in-frame clones and leaves some out. The table shows 250,000 to 350,000 clones, with around 86% occurring only once. What was sequenced was PBMCs. The receptor set was obtained from a middle-aged man in good health and CMV-seropositive.

The V call is TRBV7-8, the J call TRBJ2-7; 10 bases align to TRBD2. Per the germline V gene, CDR1 is SGHVS and CDR2 is FQNEAQ. Unmatched junction bases numbered 8, after V lost 8 bases and J lost 4 bases. The CDR3 is 14 amino acids. CDR3 nucleotide sequence: TGTGCCAGCGGCGAGGGAGCGGGAGGGTACGAGCAGTACTTC. Amino acids: CASGEGAGGYEQYF. Looking up the rest from reference TRBV7-8 and TRBJ2-7 gives the full variable domain: GAGVSQSPRYKVAKRGQDVALRCDPISGHVSLFWYQQALGQGPEFLTYFQNEAQLDKSGLPSDRFFAERPEGSVSTLKIQRTQQEDSAVYLCASGEGAGGYEQYFGPGTRLTVT.

This clone was counted once. The rearrangement joins TRBV7-8 to TRBJ2-5; 7 bases are shared with TRBD2. Germline trimming cut 4 bases from V and 5 bases from J; bases unmatched to any gene: 7. CDR1 is SGHVS and CDR2 is FQNEAQ in the germline V gene. This CDR3 is built from 14 residues. The DNA for the CDR3 is TGTGCCAGCAGCTCGTGGGGGGGTAAGGAGACCCAGTACTTC. Translation: CASSSWGGKETQYF.

This clone was seen once. The chain recombines TRBV6-1 with TRBJ2-7; a possible D gene is TRBD1 (6 bases). Germline V CDR1 and CDR2: MNHNS, SASEGT. V gave up 6 bases and J gave up 5 bases, with 17 bases separating them. The CDR3 totals 14 residues. The CDR3 loop reads CASSSRDKRHEQYF. The CDR3 DNA reads as TGTGCCAGCAGCTCCAGGGACAAGCGCCACGAGCAGTACTTC.

The chain recombines TRBV30 with TRBJ2-1; 7 positions agree with TRBD1. CDR1 and CDR2 from the germline V gene are GTSNPN and SVGIG (reference sequence). V shed 3 bases and J 1 base; nucleotides not matched to a gene: 9. The CDR3 is 16 residues long. CDR3 bases: TGTGCCTGGAGGTTTTCGGACAGGAATTCCTACAATGAGCAGTTCTTC. Amino acid sequence: CAWRFSDRNSYNEQFF.

The V gene is TRBV29-1, the J gene TRBJ2-7, with TRBD2 identical over 14 bases. The V gene's germline CDR1 is SQVTM and CDR2 ANQGSEA. CDR3 size: 14 residues. V lost 5 bases and J lost 2; bases outside the gene matches: 2. The CDR3 DNA sequence: TGCAGCGTTATGACTAGCGGGAGGGCCTACGAGCAGTACTTC. This encodes CSVMTSGRAYEQYF.